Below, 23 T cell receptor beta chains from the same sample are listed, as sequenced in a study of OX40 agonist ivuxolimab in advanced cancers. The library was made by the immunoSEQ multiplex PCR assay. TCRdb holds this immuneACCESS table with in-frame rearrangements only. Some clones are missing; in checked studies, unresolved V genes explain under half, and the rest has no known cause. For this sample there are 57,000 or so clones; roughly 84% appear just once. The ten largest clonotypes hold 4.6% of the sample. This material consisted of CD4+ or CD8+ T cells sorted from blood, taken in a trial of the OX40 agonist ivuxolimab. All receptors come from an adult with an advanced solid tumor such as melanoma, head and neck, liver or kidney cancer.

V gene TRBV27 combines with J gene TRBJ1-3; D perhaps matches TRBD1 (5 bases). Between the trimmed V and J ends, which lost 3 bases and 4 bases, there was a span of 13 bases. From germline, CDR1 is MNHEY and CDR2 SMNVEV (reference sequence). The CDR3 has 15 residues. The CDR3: CASSFSAGVGNTIYF. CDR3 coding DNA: TGTGCCAGCAGTTTCTCAGCGGGGGTCGGAAACACCATATATTTT.

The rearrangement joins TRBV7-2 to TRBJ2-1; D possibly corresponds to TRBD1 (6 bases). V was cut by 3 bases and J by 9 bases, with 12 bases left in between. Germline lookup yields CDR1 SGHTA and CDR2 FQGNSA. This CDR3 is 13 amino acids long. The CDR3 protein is CASSLDSAAEQFF. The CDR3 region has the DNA TGTGCCAGCAGCTTGGACAGCGCGGCTGAGCAGTTCTTC.

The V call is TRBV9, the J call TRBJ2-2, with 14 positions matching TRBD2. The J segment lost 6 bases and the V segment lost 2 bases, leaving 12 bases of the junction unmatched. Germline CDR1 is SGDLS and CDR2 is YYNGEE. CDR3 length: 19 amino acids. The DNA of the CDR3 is TGTGCCAGCAGCGTCGGACTAGCGGGAGGAGAGGTCAAAGCCGGGGAGCTGTTTTTT. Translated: CASSVGLAGGEVKAGELFF.

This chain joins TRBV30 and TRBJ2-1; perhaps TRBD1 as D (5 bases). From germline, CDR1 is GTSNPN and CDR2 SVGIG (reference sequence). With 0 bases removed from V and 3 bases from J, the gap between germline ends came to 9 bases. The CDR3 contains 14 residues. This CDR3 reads CAWSVPGIYNEQFF. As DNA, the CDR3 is TGTGCCTGGAGTGTCCCAGGGATCTACAATGAGCAGTTCTTC.

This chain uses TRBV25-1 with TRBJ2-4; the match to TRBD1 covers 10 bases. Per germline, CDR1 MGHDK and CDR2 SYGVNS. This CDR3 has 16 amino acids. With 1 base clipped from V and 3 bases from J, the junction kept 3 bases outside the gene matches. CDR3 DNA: TGTGCCAGCAGTGAATTGGGGACAGGGGTCAAAAACATTCAGTACTTC. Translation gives CASSELGTGVKNIQYF.

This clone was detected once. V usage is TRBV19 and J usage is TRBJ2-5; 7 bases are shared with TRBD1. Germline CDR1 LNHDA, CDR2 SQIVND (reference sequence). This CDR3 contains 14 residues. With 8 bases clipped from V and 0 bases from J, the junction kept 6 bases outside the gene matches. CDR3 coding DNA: TGTGCCAGTTCTTGGACAGGCCACCAAGAGACCCAGTACTTC. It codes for CASSWTGHQETQYF.

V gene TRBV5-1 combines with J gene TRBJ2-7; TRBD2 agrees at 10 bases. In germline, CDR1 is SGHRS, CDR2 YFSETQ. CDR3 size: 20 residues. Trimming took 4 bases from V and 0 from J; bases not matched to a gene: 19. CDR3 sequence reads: CASSPEGGGRTSGFSYEQYF. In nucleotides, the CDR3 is TGCGCCAGCAGCCCCGAAGGAGGGGGGCGGACTAGCGGATTCTCCTACGAGCAGTACTTC.

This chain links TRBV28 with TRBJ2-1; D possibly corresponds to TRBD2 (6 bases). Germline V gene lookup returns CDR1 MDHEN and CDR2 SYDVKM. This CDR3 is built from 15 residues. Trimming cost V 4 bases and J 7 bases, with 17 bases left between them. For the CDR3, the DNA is TGTGCCAGCAGTTGGAGGGATTACAAAGGTAATGAGCAGTTCTTC. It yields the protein CASSWRDYKGNEQFF.

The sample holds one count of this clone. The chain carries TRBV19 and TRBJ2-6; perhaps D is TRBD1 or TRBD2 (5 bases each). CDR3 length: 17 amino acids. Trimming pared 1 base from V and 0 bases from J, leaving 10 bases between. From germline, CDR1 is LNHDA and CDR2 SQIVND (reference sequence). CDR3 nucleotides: TGTGCCAGTAGTATAGGCGCAGGGACCTCTGGGGCCAACGTCCTGACTTTC. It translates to CASSIGAGTSGANVLTF.

The CDR3 loop is CASSPGGSQETQYF. CDR3 sequence (DNA): TGTGCCAGCAGCCCGGGGGGGTCCCAAGAGACCCAGTACTTC. The V gene is TRBV6-6, the J gene TRBJ2-5; 8 bases are shared with TRBD2. Germline CDR1 reads MNHNY; CDR2 reads SVGAGI (reference sequence). This CDR3 spans 14 amino acids. Trimming at V came to 6 bases and at J to 1 base, leaving 4 bases not matched to a gene.

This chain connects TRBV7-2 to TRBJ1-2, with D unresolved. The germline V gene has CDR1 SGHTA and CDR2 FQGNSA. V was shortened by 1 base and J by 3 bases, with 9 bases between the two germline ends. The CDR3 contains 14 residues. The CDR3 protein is CASSLGGDYYGYTF. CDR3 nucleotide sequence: TGTGCCAGCAGCTTAGGGGGAGACTACTATGGCTACACCTTC.

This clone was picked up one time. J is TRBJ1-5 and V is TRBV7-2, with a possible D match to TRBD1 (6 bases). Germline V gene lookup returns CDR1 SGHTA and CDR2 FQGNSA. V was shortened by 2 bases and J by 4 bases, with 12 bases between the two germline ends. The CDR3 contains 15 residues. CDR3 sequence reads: CASSLSRGQNQPQHF. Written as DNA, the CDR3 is TGTGCCAGCAGCTTAAGCAGGGGCCAGAATCAGCCCCAGCATTTT. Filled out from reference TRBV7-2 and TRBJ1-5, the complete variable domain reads GAGVSQSPSNKVTEKGKDVELRCDPISGHTALYWYRQSLGQGLEFLIYFQGNSAPDKSGLPSDRFSAERTGGSVSTLTIQRTQQEDSAVYLCASSLSRGQNQPQHFGDGTRLSIL.

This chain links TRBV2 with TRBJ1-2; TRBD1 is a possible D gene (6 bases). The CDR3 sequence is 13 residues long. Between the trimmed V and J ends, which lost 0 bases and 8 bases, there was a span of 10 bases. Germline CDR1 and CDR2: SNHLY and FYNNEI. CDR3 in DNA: TGTGCCAGCAGTGAAGCTGGGGGGCGAGGCTACACCTTC. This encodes CASSEAGGRGYTF.

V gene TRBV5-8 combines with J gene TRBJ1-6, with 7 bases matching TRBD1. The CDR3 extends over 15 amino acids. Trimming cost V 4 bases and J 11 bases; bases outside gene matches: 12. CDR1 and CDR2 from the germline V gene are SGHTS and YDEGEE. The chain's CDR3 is CASSINDRAAPPLHF. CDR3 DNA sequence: TGTGCCAGCAGCATTAATGACAGGGCGGCACCACCCCTCCACTTT.

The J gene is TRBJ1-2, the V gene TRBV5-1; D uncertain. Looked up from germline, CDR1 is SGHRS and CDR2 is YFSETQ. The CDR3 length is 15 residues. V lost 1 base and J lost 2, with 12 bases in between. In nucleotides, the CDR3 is TGCGCCAGCAGCTTGCCGGGCACGGGGAACTATGGCTACACCTTC. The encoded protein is CASSLPGTGNYGYTF.

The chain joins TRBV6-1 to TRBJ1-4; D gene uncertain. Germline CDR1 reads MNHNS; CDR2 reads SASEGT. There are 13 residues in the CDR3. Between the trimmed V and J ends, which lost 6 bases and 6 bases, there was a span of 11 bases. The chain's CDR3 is CASRYGPHEKLFF. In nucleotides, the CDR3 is TGTGCCAGCAGATACGGACCCCATGAAAAACTGTTTTTT.

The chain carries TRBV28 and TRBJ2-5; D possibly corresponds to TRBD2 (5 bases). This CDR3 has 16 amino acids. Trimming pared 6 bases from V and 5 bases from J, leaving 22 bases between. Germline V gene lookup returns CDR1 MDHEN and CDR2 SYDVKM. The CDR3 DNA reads TGTGCCAGCAGAACCTCCGGGGTGGGCGAGTGGGAGACCCAGTACTTC. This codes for CASRTSGVGEWETQYF. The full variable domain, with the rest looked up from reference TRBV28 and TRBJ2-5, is DVKVTQSSRYLVKRTGEKVFLECVQDMDHENMFWYRQDPGLGLRLIYFSYDVKMKEKGDIPEGYSVSREKKERFSLILESASTNQTSMYLCASRTSGVGEWETQYFGPGTRLLVL.

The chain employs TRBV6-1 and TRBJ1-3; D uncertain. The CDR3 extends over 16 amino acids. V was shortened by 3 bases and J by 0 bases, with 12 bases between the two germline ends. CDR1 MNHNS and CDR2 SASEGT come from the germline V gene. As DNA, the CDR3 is TGTGCCAGCAGTGATAGTGTGGGCCCCTCTGGAAACACCATATATTTT. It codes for CASSDSVGPSGNTIYF.

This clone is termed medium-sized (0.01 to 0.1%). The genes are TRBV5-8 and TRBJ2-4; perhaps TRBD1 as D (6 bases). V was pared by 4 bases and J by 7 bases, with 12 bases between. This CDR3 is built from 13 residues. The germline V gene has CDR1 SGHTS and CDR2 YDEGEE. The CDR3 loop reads CASSTGTENIQYF. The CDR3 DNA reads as TGTGCCAGCAGCACAGGGACGGAGAACATTCAGTACTTC. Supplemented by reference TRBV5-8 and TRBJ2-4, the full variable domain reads EAGVTQSPTHLIKTRGQQATLRCSPISGHTSVYWYQQALGLGLQFLLWYDEGEERNRGNFPPRFSGRQFPNYSSELNVNALELEDSALYLCASSTGTENIQYFGAGTRLSVL.

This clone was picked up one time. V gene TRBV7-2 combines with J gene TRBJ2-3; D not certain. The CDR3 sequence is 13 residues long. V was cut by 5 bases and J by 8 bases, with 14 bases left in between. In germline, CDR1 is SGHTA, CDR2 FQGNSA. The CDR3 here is CASSARPRPTQYF. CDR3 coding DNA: TGTGCCAGCAGCGCCCGACCCCGACCTACGCAGTATTTT.

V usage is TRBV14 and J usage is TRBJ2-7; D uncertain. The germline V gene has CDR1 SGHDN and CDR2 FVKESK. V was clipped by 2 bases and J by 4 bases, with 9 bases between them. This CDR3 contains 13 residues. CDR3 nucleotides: TGTGCCAGCAGCCAACTGGGGTGGTACGAGCAGTACTTC. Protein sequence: CASSQLGWYEQYF.

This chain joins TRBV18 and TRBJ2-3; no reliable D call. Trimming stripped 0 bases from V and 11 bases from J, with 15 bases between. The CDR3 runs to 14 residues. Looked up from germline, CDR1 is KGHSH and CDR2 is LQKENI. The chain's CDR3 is CASSPPSSRVGQYF. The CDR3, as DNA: TGTGCCAGCTCACCACCGTCTAGTCGTGTGGGGCAGTATTTT.

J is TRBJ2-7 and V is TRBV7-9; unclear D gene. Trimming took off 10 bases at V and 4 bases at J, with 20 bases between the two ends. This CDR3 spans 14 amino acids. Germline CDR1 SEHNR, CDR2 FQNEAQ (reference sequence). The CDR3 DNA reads TGTGCCACAAACTCCCTGGCCCCGCAATACGAGCAGTACTTC. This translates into CATNSLAPQYEQYF. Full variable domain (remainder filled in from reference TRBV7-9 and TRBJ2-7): DTGVSQNPRHKITKRGQNVTFRCDPISEHNRLYWYRQTLGQGPEFLTYFQNEAQLEKSRLLSDRFSAERPKGSFSTLEIQRTEQGDSAMYLCATNSLAPQYEQYFGPGTRLTVT.